One and the same sample provided the 19 T cell receptor beta chains below, sequenced in a study of T cells after yellow fever vaccination. TCRdb reanalysed the 5' RACE reads using MiXCR and keeps one entry per CDR3 protein. The sample lists roughly 15,000 distinct CDR3 sequences, about 3.8% occurring once. The sequencing here drew on PBMCs, either bulk or a sorted T-cell subset (CD4+, CD8+, memory, or dextramer-sorted; not recorded which), taken 15 days after the yellow fever booster vaccination. The receptors shown here come from a man younger than 45 who received the YFV17D yellow fever vaccine.

Many counts were recorded for this clonotype. CDR3 bases: TGTGCCAGCAGTGCCCTTCCGCCCCAGCATTTT. The encoded protein is CASSALPPQHF. V usage is TRBV28 and J usage is TRBJ1-5, with unresolved D. Germline CDR1 is MDHEN and CDR2 is SYDVKM. This CDR3 has 11 amino acids. The V gene lost 5 bases and the J gene lost 9 bases, with 8 bases spanning the gap.

This clonotype was seen ten or more times. The chain has TRBV6-5 and TRBJ2-1; 7 positions agree with TRBD1. V shed 4 bases, J shed 7 bases, and the junction held 7 bases outside the gene matches. Germline CDR1 reads MNHEY; CDR2 reads SVGAGI. The CDR3 has 14 amino acids. For the CDR3, the DNA is TGTGCCAGCAGTTCTTGGGACAGAAAAAATGAGCAGTTCTTC. Its translation: CASSSWDRKNEQFF.

Ten or more counts support this clonotype. V gene TRBV6-5 combines with J gene TRBJ1-2, with a weak D call TRBD1 (6 bases). Per the germline V gene, CDR1 is MNHEY and CDR2 is SVGAGI. The CDR3 has 16 residues. The V end was cut by 0 bases, the J end by 0 bases, with 11 bases between. CDR3 DNA sequence: TGTGCCAGCAGTTACTCACAGGGTAGAGCTAACTATGGCTACACCTTC. Amino acids: CASSYSQGRANYGYTF.

This clonotype has at least ten counts. An end of the junction does not agree with germline; a read error may underlie this. The chain combines TRBV7-9 with TRBJ2-1; a possible D gene is TRBD2 (6 bases). Germline CDR1 and CDR2: SEHNR and FQNEAQ (reference sequence). The CDR3 has 16 amino acids. This chain's CDR3 is CASSLRGGNAYNERFF. CDR3 in DNA: TGTGCCAGCAGCTTAAGGGGCGGGAACGCCTACAATGAGCGGTTCTTC.

This clonotype is labeled medium-sized. The CDR3 sequence: CSATTGGAYEQYF. The CDR3 coding sequence is TGCAGTGCCACGACAGGGGGGGCCTACGAGCAGTACTTC. The chain has TRBV20-1 and TRBJ2-7; the match to TRBD1 covers 9 bases. J was trimmed by 2 bases and V by 6 bases; bases with no gene match: 5. CDR3 length equals 13 residues. Germline loops: CDR1 DFQATT, CDR2 SNEGSKA (reference sequence).

Many counts were recorded for this clonotype. This rearrangement joins TRBV18 to TRBJ1-5, with D maybe TRBD1 (6 bases). CDR1 and CDR2 from the germline V gene are KGHSH and LQKENI. This CDR3 has 15 amino acids. The V end was cut by 1 base, the J end by 3 bases, with 10 bases between. Here the CDR3 DNA reads TGTGCCAGCTCACCACTTAGGGGGGCCAATCAGCCCCAGCATTTT. This sequence encodes CASSPLRGANQPQHF.

This clonotype was seen ten or more times. This chain uses TRBV7-2 with TRBJ2-5, with 7 bases lining up with TRBD1. In germline, CDR1 is SGHTA, CDR2 FQGNSA. This CDR3 comprises 14 residues. The V segment lost 4 bases and the J segment 4 bases; nucleotides outside the gene matches: 6. The CDR3 loop is CASSSRRGLETQYF. DNA for the CDR3: TGTGCCAGCAGCTCCCGCAGGGGGTTAGAGACCCAGTACTTC.

Only one count was recorded for this clonotype. J is TRBJ2-7 and V is TRBV7-8; 9 nucleotides line up with TRBD2. The CDR3 runs to 14 residues. CDR1 and CDR2 (germline): SGHVS, FQNEAQ. V lost 6 bases and J lost 1; bases outside the gene matches: 4. CDR3: CASSSGSLSYEQYF. The CDR3 nucleotides are TGTGCCAGCAGTAGCGGGAGCTTATCCTACGAGCAGTACTTC.

Many counts were recorded for this clonotype. The chain links TRBV5-4 to TRBJ2-2; 8 bases line up with TRBD2. V lost 1 base to trimming and J lost 7 bases; unmatched junction nucleotides: 9. Germline CDR1 is SGHNT and CDR2 is YYREEE (reference sequence). The CDR3 runs 16 residues. CDR3 bases: TGTGCCAGCAGCTTGCTCGGTAGCGGGATGAGCGGGGAGCTGTTTTTT. It yields the protein CASSLLGSGMSGELFF.

In its sample, this clonotype was seen many times. The rearrangement uses TRBV5-1 and TRBJ2-1, with D perhaps given as TRBD1 or TRBD2 (6 bases each). The CDR3 totals 15 residues. V was cut by 0 bases and J by 8 bases, with 15 bases left in between. Germline V CDR1 and CDR2: SGHRS, YFSETQ. Here the CDR3 reads CASSLARGLPYEQFF. CDR3 DNA sequence: TGCGCCAGCAGCTTGGCCCGGGGGCTTCCTTATGAGCAGTTCTTC.

This clonotype appeared many times. The V call is TRBV7-9, the J call TRBJ2-5; D is unclear. Trimming stripped 4 bases from V and 0 bases from J, with 9 bases between. Germline CDR1 is SEHNR and CDR2 is FQNEAQ (reference sequence). The CDR3 totals 14 residues. This CDR3 reads CASSSGRYQETQYF. The CDR3 DNA reads as TGTGCCAGCAGCTCTGGACGGTACCAAGAGACCCAGTACTTC.

There are many counts of this clonotype. The chain joins TRBV5-6 to TRBJ2-1; D gene unclear. This CDR3 contains 11 residues. The germline V gene encodes CDR1 SGHDT and CDR2 YYEEEE. The V end lost 0 bases, the J end lost 7 bases, and 2 bases lay between the germline ends. The CDR3 region has the DNA TGTGCCAGCAGCTTGGATAATGAGCAGTTCTTC. Translating it yields CASSLDNEQFF.

This clonotype came up many times. This chain joins TRBV19 and TRBJ1-4, with D tentatively TRBD1 (5 bases). Germline V gene data show CDR1 as LNHDA and CDR2 as SQIVND (reference sequence). The CDR3 has 15 residues. V lost 9 bases and J lost 6, with 20 bases in between. The CDR3 DNA reads TGTGCCAGCAATATTCCGGGGCCCTCGGATGAAAAACTGTTTTTT. The encoded protein is CASNIPGPSDEKLFF.

This clonotype is medium-sized. V usage is TRBV14 and J usage is TRBJ2-1, with D perhaps TRBD2 (5 bases). V lost 1 base and J lost 8, with 9 bases in between. The CDR3 has 13 amino acids. Per germline, CDR1 SGHDN and CDR2 FVKESK. CDR3 in DNA: TGTGCCAGCAGCCAAGGCCTACTAGATGAGCAGTTCTTC. Protein sequence: CASSQGLLDEQFF. The full variable domain, rest sourced from reference TRBV14 and TRBJ2-1, is EAGVTQFPSHSVIEKGQTVTLRCDPISGHDNLYWYRRVMGKEIKFLLHFVKESKQDESGMPNNRFLAERTGGTYSTLKVQPAELEDSGVYFCASSQGLLDEQFFGPGTRLTVL.

The V and J genes are TRBV7-2 and TRBJ2-5; 9 nucleotides agree with TRBD1. This CDR3 is built from 15 residues. Germline V CDR1 and CDR2: SGHTA, FQGNSA. V shed 5 bases, J shed 2 bases, and the junction held 6 bases outside the gene matches. The CDR3 DNA follows: TGTGCCAGCAGCGCCCCCGACAGGGGGCAAGAGACCCAGTACTTC. It yields the protein CASSAPDRGQETQYF. Based on the CDR3 plus reference TRBV7-2 and TRBJ2-5, the full variable domain is GAGVSQSPSNKVTEKGKDVELRCDPISGHTALYWYRQSLGQGLEFLIYFQGNSAPDKSGLPSDRFSAERTGGSVSTLTIQRTQQEDSAVYLCASSAPDRGQETQYFGPGTRLLVL.

This clonotype was picked up many times. V gene TRBV5-1 combines with J gene TRBJ2-5; 8 nucleotides align to TRBD2. CDR3 length: 14 residues. Germline lookup yields CDR1 SGHRS and CDR2 YFSETQ. With V trimmed by 2 bases and J by 0 bases, 0 bases remained unmatched. CDR3 nucleotides: TGCGCCAGCAGCTTACTAGCGGACCAAGAGACCCAGTACTTC. Its translation: CASSLLADQETQYF.

This clonotype was seen repeatedly, ten times or more. V gene TRBV5-5 combines with J gene TRBJ2-3, with D unresolved. The CDR3 loop spans 12 amino acids. The V and J ends lost 5 bases and 14 bases respectively, with 18 bases between them. Looked up from germline, CDR1 is SGHKS and CDR2 is YYEKEE (reference sequence). The CDR3 loop reads CASSSLKPTLYF. CDR3 nucleotides: TGTGCCAGCAGTTCGCTTAAGCCGACCCTGTATTTT. Drawing the rest from reference TRBV5-5 and TRBJ2-3, the complete variable domain is DAGVTQSPTHLIKTRGQQVTLRCSPISGHKSVSWYQQVLGQGPQFIFQYYEKEERGRGNFPDRFSARQFPNYSSELNVNALLLGDSALYLCASSSLKPTLYFGPGTRLTVL.

This clonotype was seen ten or more times. The V and J genes are TRBV5-1 and TRBJ2-1; 12 bases match TRBD1. Losses at the gene ends were 4 bases for V and 7 bases for J; bases not matched to a gene: 6. CDR1 is SGHRS, CDR2 YFSETQ, per germline. The CDR3 totals 15 residues. CDR3 region: CASSPGQGALNEQFF. CDR3 sequence (DNA): TGCGCCAGCAGCCCGGGACAGGGGGCGCTGAATGAGCAGTTCTTC.

There are many counts of this clonotype. V gene TRBV6-6 combines with J gene TRBJ2-4; D is undetermined. Trimming cost V 7 bases and J 3 bases, with 16 bases left between them. In germline, CDR1 is MNHNY, CDR2 SVGAGI (reference sequence). This CDR3 contains 15 residues. The CDR3 reads CASTPLGLGKNIQYF. The CDR3 bases are TGTGCCAGCACCCCCCTGGGTTTGGGCAAAAACATTCAGTACTTC.